This T cell receptor beta chain stems from a study of blood T cell repertoires in COVID-19. Germline loops: CDR1 LNHDA, CDR2 SQIVND (reference sequence). The CDR3 loop spans 14 amino acids. The V segment lost 4 bases and the J segment 2 bases; nucleotides outside the gene matches: 4. Method: immunoSEQ multiplex PCR; TCRdb's copy keeps in-frame clones and lacks some. The sample lists under 150,000 clones, 84% occurring once. J is TRBJ2-7 and V is TRBV19; 8 bases line up with TRBD1. The TCR comes from a man aged 45-65 years in a cohort exposed to, infected with or recovered from COVID-19 (not recorded which). Specimen: PBMCs or T cells enriched from blood (not recorded which). CDR3 region: CASSRSTGAYEQYF. CDR3 bases: TGTGCCAGTAGTAGATCGACAGGGGCCTACGAGCAGTACTTC.